This entry features one T cell receptor (beta chain) sequence. As yet, its antigen is unknown. This CDR3 has 14 amino acids. Germline CDR1 reads SGHTA; CDR2 reads FQGTGA. V was pared by 4 bases and J by 3 bases, with 7 bases between. Libraries were prepared by immunoSEQ multiplex PCR; TCRdb keeps only in-frame clonotypes and omits some of them. The sample has about 98,000 clones, about 82% seen once. These data belong to a study of graft-versus-host responses after intestinal transplantation. Study-level results: When patients had graft-donor T cell macrochimerism, their allografts held high graft-versus-host to host-versus-graft clonal ratios. Circulating GvH clones peaking coincided with falling HvG clones soon after transplant.

The TCR sequence derives from a human patient who received an intestinal transplant, so some T cells may come from the graft donor. This chain connects TRBV7-3 to TRBJ1-6, with D tentatively TRBD1 (5 bases). The sample consisted of PBMCs, taken 255 days after intestinal transplant. CDR3 protein: CASSYQGYNSPLHF. The CDR3 coding sequence is TGTGCCAGCAGCTACCAGGGCTATAATTCACCCCTCCACTTT.